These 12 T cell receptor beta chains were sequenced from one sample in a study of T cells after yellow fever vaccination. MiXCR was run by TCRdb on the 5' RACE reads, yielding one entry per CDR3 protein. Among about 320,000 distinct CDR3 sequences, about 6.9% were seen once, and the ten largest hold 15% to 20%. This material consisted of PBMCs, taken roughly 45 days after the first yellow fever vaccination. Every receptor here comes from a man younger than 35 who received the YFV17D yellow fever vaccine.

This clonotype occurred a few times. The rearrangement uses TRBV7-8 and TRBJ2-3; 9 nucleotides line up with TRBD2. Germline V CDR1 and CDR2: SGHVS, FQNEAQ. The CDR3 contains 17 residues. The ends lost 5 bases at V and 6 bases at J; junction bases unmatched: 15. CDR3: CASSGVRGAGGPDTQYF. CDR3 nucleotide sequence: TGTGCCAGCAGCGGAGTCCGGGGGGCGGGGGGGCCTGATACGCAGTATTTT.

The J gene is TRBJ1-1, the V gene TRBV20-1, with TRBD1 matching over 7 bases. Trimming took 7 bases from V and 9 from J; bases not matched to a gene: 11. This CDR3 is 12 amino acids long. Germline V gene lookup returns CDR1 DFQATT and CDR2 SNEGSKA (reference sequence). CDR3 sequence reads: CSVLTGRGQAFF. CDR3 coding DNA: TGCAGTGTCTTGACAGGGAGAGGACAAGCTTTCTTT.

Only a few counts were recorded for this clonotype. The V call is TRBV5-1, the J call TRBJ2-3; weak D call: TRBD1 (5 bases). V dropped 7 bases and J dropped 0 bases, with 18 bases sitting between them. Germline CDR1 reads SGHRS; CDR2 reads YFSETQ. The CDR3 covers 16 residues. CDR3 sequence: CASWAVGATSTDTQYF. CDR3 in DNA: TGCGCCAGCTGGGCTGTTGGGGCTACTAGCACAGATACGCAGTATTTT.

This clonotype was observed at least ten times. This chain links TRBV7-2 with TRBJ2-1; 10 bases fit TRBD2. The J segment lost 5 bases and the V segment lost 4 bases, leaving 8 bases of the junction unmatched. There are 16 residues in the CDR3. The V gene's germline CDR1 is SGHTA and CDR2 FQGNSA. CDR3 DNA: TGTGCCAGCAGCTACTTTAGCGGGGGGCTCAACAATGAGCAGTTCTTC. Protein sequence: CASSYFSGGLNNEQFF.

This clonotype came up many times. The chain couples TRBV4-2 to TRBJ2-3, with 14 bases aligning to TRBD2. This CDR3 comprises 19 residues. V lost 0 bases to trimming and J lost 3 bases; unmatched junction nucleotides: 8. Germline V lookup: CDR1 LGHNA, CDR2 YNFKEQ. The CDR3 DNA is TGTGCCAGCAGCCAAGATCTCAGACTAGCGGGGGGGACGACAGATACGCAGTATTTT. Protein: CASSQDLRLAGGTTDTQYF.

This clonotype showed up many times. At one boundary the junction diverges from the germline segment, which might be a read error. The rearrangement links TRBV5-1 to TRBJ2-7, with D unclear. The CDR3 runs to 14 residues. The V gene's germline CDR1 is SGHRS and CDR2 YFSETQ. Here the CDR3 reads CASSLVGPSYEQYF. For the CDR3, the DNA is TGTGCCAGCAGCTTAGTAGGCCCCTCCTACGAGCAGTACTTC.

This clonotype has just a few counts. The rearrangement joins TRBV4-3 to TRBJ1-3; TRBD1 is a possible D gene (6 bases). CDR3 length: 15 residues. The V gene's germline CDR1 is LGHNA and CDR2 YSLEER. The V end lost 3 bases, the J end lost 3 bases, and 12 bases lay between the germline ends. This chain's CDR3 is CASSHLQGGGNTIYF. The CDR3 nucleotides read TGCGCCAGCAGCCATCTACAGGGTGGTGGAAACACCATATATTTT.

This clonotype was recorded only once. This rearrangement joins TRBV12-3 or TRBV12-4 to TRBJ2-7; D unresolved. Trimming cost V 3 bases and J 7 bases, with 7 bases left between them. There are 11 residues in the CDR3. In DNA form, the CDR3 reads TGTGCCAGCAGTTTTTGGGAAGAGCAGTACTTC. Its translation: CASSFWEEQYF.

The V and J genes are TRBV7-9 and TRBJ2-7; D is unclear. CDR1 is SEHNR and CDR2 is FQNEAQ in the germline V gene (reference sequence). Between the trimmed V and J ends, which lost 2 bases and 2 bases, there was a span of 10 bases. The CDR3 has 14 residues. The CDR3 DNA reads TGTGCCAGCAGCTTACCTGGACGGCCCTACGAGCAGTACTTC. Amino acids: CASSLPGRPYEQYF.

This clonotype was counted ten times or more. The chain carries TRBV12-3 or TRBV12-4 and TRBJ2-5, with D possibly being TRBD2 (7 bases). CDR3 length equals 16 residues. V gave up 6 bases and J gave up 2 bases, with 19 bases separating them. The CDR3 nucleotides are TGTGCCAGCAGCCCGGGGAGGGGGAGAGATCAAGAGACCCAGTACTTC. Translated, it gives CASSPGRGRDQETQYF.

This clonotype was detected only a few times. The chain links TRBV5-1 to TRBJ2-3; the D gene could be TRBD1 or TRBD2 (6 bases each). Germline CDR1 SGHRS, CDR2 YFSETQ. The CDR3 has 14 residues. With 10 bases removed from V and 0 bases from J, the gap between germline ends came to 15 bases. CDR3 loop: CASFGGRSTDTQYF. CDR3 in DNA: TGCGCCTCCTTCGGGGGCCGTAGCACAGATACGCAGTATTTT. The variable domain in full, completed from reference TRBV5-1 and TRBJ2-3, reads KAGVTQTPRYLIKTRGQQVTLSCSPISGHRSVSWYQQTPGQGLQFLFEYFSETQRNKGNFPGRFSGRQFSNSRSEMNVSTLELGDSALYLCASFGGRSTDTQYFGPGTRLTVL.

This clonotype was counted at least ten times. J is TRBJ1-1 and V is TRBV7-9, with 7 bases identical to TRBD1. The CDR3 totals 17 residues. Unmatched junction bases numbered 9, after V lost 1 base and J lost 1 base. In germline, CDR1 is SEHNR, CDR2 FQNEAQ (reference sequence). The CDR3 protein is CASSLVGGGPGNTEAFF. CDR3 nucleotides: TGTGCCAGCAGCTTAGTAGGAGGGGGCCCAGGGAACACTGAAGCTTTCTTT.